These 29 T cell receptor beta chains were all obtained from the same sample, sequenced in a study of OX40 agonist ivuxolimab in advanced cancers. Produced via immunoSEQ multiplex PCR; TCRdb's table is partial and in-frame only. In the table there are about 48,000 clones, approximately 88% of which are singletons. The sample in question was CD4+ or CD8+ T cells sorted from blood, obtained in a trial of the OX40 agonist ivuxolimab. The receptor source for this set is an adult with an advanced solid tumor such as melanoma, head and neck, liver or kidney cancer.

A few counts support this clone. V usage is TRBV10-3 and J usage is TRBJ1-2; D is uncertain. The CDR3 is made up of 13 amino acids. Germline CDR1 ENHRY, CDR2 SYGVKD. Trimming removed 4 bases from V and 5 bases from J, with 11 bases in between. This chain's CDR3 is CAISAPMEYGYTF. In DNA form, the CDR3 reads TGTGCCATCAGTGCCCCCATGGAGTATGGCTACACCTTC.

In DNA form, the CDR3 reads TGTGCCAGTAGGGGATGGCAGGGTAGATCCGGGGCCAACGTCCTGACTTTC. Amino acids: CASRGWQGRSGANVLTF. The chain combines TRBV19 with TRBJ2-6; a weak D match, TRBD1 (5 bases). The length of the CDR3 is 17 residues. V shed 6 bases and J shed 4 bases, with 19 bases lying between them. The germline gives CDR1 LNHDA, CDR2 SQIVND (reference sequence).

The V call is TRBV5-6, the J call TRBJ2-7; D might be TRBD1 (6 bases). In germline, CDR1 is SGHDT, CDR2 YYEEEE. Trimming left V 8 bases short and J 3 bases short, with 12 bases between. The CDR3 has 12 amino acids. CDR3 sequence (DNA): TGTGCCAGTTTCATCAGGGGCTACGAGCAGTACTTC. This gives the protein CASFIRGYEQYF.

This chain links TRBV6-5 with TRBJ2-5; 9 bases line up with TRBD2. Germline CDR1 is MNHEY and CDR2 is SVGAGI. With 6 bases clipped from V and 4 bases from J, the junction kept 3 bases outside the gene matches. This CDR3 has 13 amino acids. In DNA form, the CDR3 reads TGTGCCAGCAGACCACTAGCGGGAGAGACCCAGTACTTC. This codes for CASRPLAGETQYF.

To note about this clone: Sequence at one end of the junction differs from germline and may be a read error. CDR3 in DNA: TGTGCCAGCAGCGGCCGGGACGGTATCTCTTTTTTT. Its translation is CASSGRDGISFF. V usage is TRBV7-2 and J usage is TRBJ1-1, with a possible D match to TRBD1 (5 bases). The length of the CDR3 is 12 residues. Germline CDR1 and CDR2: SGHTA and FQGNSA.

The chain couples TRBV5-6 to TRBJ2-5; 9 bases are a match to TRBD1. The CDR3 spans 16 residues. J lost 5 bases, V lost 4 bases, and 12 bases had no gene match. CDR1 and CDR2 from the germline V gene are SGHDT and YYEEEE. As DNA, the CDR3 is TGTGCCAGCAGCCCGGGACAGGGAAGTAGTAGGGAGACCCAGTACTTC. Its protein is CASSPGQGSSRETQYF.

The V and J genes are TRBV5-8 and TRBJ2-3; 8 nucleotides line up with TRBD2. This CDR3 comprises 15 residues. Germline assignment: CDR1 SGHTS and CDR2 YDEGEE. V shed 4 bases, J shed 8 bases, and the junction held 12 bases outside the gene matches. The CDR3 DNA sequence: TGTGCCAGCAGCACAGAGGGACTAGGTTACAGTACGCAGTATTTT. It yields the protein CASSTEGLGYSTQYF.

This chain joins TRBV28 and TRBJ2-3; no definite D call. The germline V and J ends were trimmed by 5 bases and 4 bases, with 10 bases remaining between them. Germline CDR1 is MDHEN and CDR2 is SYDVKM. CDR3 length: 13 residues. CDR3 bases: TGTGCCAGCAGTCAAGAGGATCCAGATACGCAGTATTTT. Amino acids: CASSQEDPDTQYF. The full variable domain, completed using reference TRBV28 and TRBJ2-3, is DVKVTQSSRYLVKRTGEKVFLECVQDMDHENMFWYRQDPGLGLRLIYFSYDVKMKEKGDIPEGYSVSREKKERFSLILESASTNQTSMYLCASSQEDPDTQYFGPGTRLTVL.

The rearrangement links TRBV6-6 to TRBJ1-2; 7 nucleotides match TRBD1. Germline V gene data show CDR1 as MNHNY and CDR2 as SVGAGI (reference sequence). This CDR3 contains 12 residues. The V gene end was trimmed by 7 bases and the J gene end by 8 bases; junction bases not matched to a gene: 7. The CDR3 bases are TGTGCCAGCACCTACCAGGGGGTCGGCTACACCTTC. Translating gives CASTYQGVGYTF.

The chain uses TRBV2 and TRBJ2-1; TRBD2 agrees at 10 bases. Germline-derived CDR1 and CDR2 are SNHLY and FYNNEI. With V trimmed by 7 bases and J by 8 bases, 8 bases remained unmatched. The CDR3 loop spans 14 amino acids. In DNA, the CDR3 is TGTGCCAGCAAGGAGCGGGGGGGCACCTATGAGCAGTTCTTC. Its protein is CASKERGGTYEQFF.

The chain uses TRBV7-2 and TRBJ2-3, with 8 bases that match TRBD2. This CDR3 has 19 residues. From germline, CDR1 is SGHTA and CDR2 FQGNSA. With V trimmed by 1 base and J by 0 bases, 12 bases remained unmatched. CDR3 DNA: TGTGCCAGCAGCTTAGGTCCCGGCGGGAGGAGGTATAGCACAGATACGCAGTATTTT. Its protein product is CASSLGPGGRRYSTDTQYF.

The genes are TRBV7-9 and TRBJ2-7; D not resolved. The CDR3 contains 12 residues. Per germline, CDR1 SEHNR and CDR2 FQNEAQ (reference sequence). V was pared by 4 bases and J by 5 bases, with 9 bases between. CDR3 protein: CASSSWTHEQYV. CDR3 sequence (DNA): TGTGCCAGCAGCTCCTGGACCCACGAGCAGTACGTC.

The CDR3 nucleotides read TGTGCCAGCACTACTAGCCCGTCATCGGAGACCCAGTACTTC. Encoded protein: CASTTSPSSETQYF. V is TRBV2 and J is TRBJ2-5; weak D call: TRBD2 (6 bases). The CDR3 extends over 14 amino acids. Trimming removed 7 bases from V and 5 bases from J, with 17 bases in between. Germline CDR1 is SNHLY and CDR2 is FYNNEI.

The rearrangement uses TRBV12-5 and TRBJ2-1; 7 nucleotides line up with TRBD1. Germline V gene data show CDR1 as LGHNT and CDR2 as FRNRAP. This CDR3 region has 15 residues. Trimming cost V 6 bases and J 2 bases; bases outside gene matches: 7. CDR3 bases: TGTGCTAGTGGAGTCCCGGGACAGCCCTACAATGAGCAGTTCTTC. Translation gives CASGVPGQPYNEQFF.

The CDR3 protein is CASSPWSPNSGNTIYF. The DNA for the CDR3 is TGTGCCAGCTCACCATGGAGCCCGAACTCTGGAAACACCATATATTTT. The rearrangement uses TRBV18 and TRBJ1-3; D gene unclear. Germline V gene data show CDR1 as KGHSH and CDR2 as LQKENI. The CDR3 totals 16 residues. Trimming took off 2 bases at V and 0 bases at J, with 11 bases between the two ends.

This chain links TRBV2 with TRBJ2-3; D is perhaps TRBD1 (6 bases). The CDR3 is made up of 17 amino acids. Trimming took off 5 bases at V and 2 bases at J, with 20 bases between the two ends. Germline loops: CDR1 SNHLY, CDR2 FYNNEI. The CDR3 coding sequence is TGTGCCAGCAGTTTTCACCCGAGACAGGAGACCACAGATACGCAGTATTTT. This translates into CASSFHPRQETTDTQYF.

This sequence joins TRBV29-1 and TRBJ2-1; 11 bases are a match to TRBD2. The junction had 4 bases not matched to a gene; V was cut back by 7 bases and J by 2 bases. This CDR3 has 14 amino acids. From germline, CDR1 is SQVTM and CDR2 ANQGSEA. This CDR3 reads CSGVAGGAYNEQFF. The DNA for the CDR3 is TGCAGCGGCGTAGCGGGAGGGGCCTACAATGAGCAGTTCTTC.

The chain links TRBV21-1 to TRBJ1-4. TRBV21-1 is assigned pseudogene status. The CDR3 spans 15 residues. This CDR3 reads CASSPIVDKDEKLFF. The CDR3 region has the DNA TGTGCCAGCAGCCCTATCGTGGATAAGGATGAAAAACTGTTTTTT.

The chain employs TRBV6-1 and TRBJ1-5; no reliable D call. Germline V gene sequence: CDR1 MNHNS, CDR2 SASEGT. This CDR3 comprises 15 residues. Trimming removed 7 bases at V and 3 bases at J, with 16 bases between. The CDR3 DNA sequence: TGTGCCAGCACTCCTGGCGACACCCTCAATCAGCCCCAGCATTTT. This gives the protein CASTPGDTLNQPQHF.

This chain connects TRBV9 to TRBJ2-1; TRBD2 aligns across 8 bases. CDR3 size: 14 residues. Looked up from germline, CDR1 is SGDLS and CDR2 is YYNGEE. Trimming at V came to 4 bases and at J to 7 bases, leaving 7 bases not matched to a gene. CDR3 in DNA: TGTGCCAGCAGCCCTCAACTAGCGGAAAATGAGCAGTTCTTC. Amino acids: CASSPQLAENEQFF. Supplemented by reference TRBV9 and TRBJ2-1, the full variable domain reads DSGVTQTPKHLITATGQRVTLRCSPRSGDLSVYWYQQSLDQGLQFLIQYYNGEERAKGNILERFSAQQFPDLHSELNLSSLELGDSALYFCASSPQLAENEQFFGPGTRLTVL.

The chain links TRBV7-2 to TRBJ2-5; D ambiguous. Per germline, CDR1 SGHTA and CDR2 FQGNSA. The CDR3 has 13 amino acids. Trimming cost V 5 bases and J 5 bases, with 12 bases left between them. CDR3 DNA: TGTGCCAGCAGCCCTAACGCCGGGGAGACCCAGTACTTC. As protein: CASSPNAGETQYF.

The genes are TRBV6-5 and TRBJ1-2; D is uncertain. Trimming removed 5 bases at V and 2 bases at J, with 9 bases between. Germline-derived CDR1 and CDR2 are MNHEY and SVGAGI. This CDR3 spans 13 amino acids. The CDR3 is CASSPDGNYGYTF. The CDR3 bases are TGTGCCAGCAGTCCTGACGGGAACTATGGCTACACCTTC.

The rearrangement joins TRBV28 to TRBJ1-1; no definite D call. V was trimmed by 1 base and J by 13 bases, leaving 19 bases between them. The germline V gene encodes CDR1 MDHEN and CDR2 SYDVKM. The CDR3 contains 14 residues. CDR3 region: CASSLSGGGPRGFF. The CDR3 DNA reads TGTGCCAGCAGTTTATCGGGCGGTGGTCCTCGTGGTTTCTTT.

This chain joins TRBV9 and TRBJ1-4, with D hard to call. The length of the CDR3 is 14 residues. The germline gives CDR1 SGDLS, CDR2 YYNGEE. Trimming pared 0 bases from V and 7 bases from J, leaving 10 bases between. The CDR3 is CASSVDYGGEKLFF. CDR3 coding DNA: TGTGCCAGCAGCGTAGATTATGGCGGTGAAAAACTGTTTTTT.

This chain uses TRBV9 with TRBJ2-5; 15 bases are a match to TRBD2. The CDR3 spans 18 residues. Germline CDR1 is SGDLS and CDR2 is YYNGEE. J gave up 4 bases and V 4 bases, and 11 bases lay outside the gene matches. For the CDR3, the DNA is TGTGCCAGCAGCTCCGGACTAGCGGGAGGGCCTCCGTTAGAGACCCAGTACTTC. The encoded protein is CASSSGLAGGPPLETQYF.

The chain recombines TRBV7-2 with TRBJ2-1; D is unclear. With 5 bases removed from V and 8 bases from J, the gap between germline ends came to 13 bases. There are 13 residues in the CDR3. Germline CDR1 reads SGHTA; CDR2 reads FQGNSA. CDR3 coding DNA: TGTGCCAGCAGCCCAGGTACGTTCTATGAGCAGTTCTTC. Protein sequence: CASSPGTFYEQFF.

V usage is TRBV2 and J usage is TRBJ2-1; D assignment may be TRBD1 or TRBD2 (5 bases each). Germline V gene sequence: CDR1 SNHLY, CDR2 FYNNEI. The length of the CDR3 is 13 residues. Trimming pared 7 bases from V and 2 bases from J, leaving 9 bases between. The CDR3 nucleotides read TGTGCCAGCAATGGGGGAGCCTACAATGAGCAGTTCTTC. Its protein is CASNGGAYNEQFF.

The chain has TRBV4-2 and TRBJ2-4; 11 bases are a match to TRBD2. V lost 0 bases and J lost 2; bases outside the gene matches: 6. The CDR3 runs 18 residues. The germline V gene encodes CDR1 LGHNA and CDR2 YNFKEQ. The CDR3 bases are TGTGCCAGCAGCCAAGATCGACTAGCGGGGATGTCCAAAAACATTCAGTACTTC. Amino acid sequence: CASSQDRLAGMSKNIQYF.

The DNA for the CDR3 is TGTGCCAGCAGCCCGACTTACTCTGGAAACACCATATATTTT. Translated: CASSPTYSGNTIYF. The J gene is TRBJ1-3, the V gene TRBV27; unclear D gene. CDR3 length equals 14 residues. Germline loops: CDR1 MNHEY, CDR2 SMNVEV (reference sequence). Between the trimmed V and J ends, which lost 6 bases and 0 bases, there was a span of 9 bases.